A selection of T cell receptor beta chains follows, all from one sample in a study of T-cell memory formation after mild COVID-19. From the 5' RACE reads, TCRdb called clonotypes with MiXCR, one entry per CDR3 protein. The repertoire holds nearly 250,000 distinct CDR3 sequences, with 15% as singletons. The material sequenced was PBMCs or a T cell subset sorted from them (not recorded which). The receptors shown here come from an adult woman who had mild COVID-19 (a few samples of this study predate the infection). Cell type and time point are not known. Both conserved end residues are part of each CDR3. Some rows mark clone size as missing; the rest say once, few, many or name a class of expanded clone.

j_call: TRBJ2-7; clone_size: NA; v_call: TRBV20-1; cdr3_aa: CSARAGLALSEQYF
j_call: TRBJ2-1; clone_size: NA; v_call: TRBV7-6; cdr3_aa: CASSPWTASDEQFF
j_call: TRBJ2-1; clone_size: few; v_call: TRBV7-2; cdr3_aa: CASSFPLGRYNEQFF
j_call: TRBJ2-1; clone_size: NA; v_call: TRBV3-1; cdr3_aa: CASSQEARLAGGVVYNEQFF
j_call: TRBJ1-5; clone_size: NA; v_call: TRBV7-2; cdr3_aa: CASSLRTGEDQPQHF
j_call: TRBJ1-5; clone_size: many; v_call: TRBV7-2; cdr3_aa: CASSLAMGREGDQPQHF
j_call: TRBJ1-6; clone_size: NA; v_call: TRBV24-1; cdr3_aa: CATSDGRSSYNSPLHF
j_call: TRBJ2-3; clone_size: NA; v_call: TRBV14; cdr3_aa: CASSHLESTDTQYF
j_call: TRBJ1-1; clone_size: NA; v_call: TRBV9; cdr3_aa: CASSTRSNTEAFF
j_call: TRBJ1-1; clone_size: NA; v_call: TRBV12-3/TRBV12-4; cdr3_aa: CASSLALRDTEAFF
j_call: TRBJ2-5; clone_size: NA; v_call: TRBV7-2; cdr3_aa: CASSKDRGRETQYF
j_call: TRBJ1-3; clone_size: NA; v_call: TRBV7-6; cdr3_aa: CASSSMETGGGLDTIYF
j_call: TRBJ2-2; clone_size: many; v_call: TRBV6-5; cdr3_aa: CASTYMVASRRIGELFF
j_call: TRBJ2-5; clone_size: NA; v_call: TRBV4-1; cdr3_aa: CASSQAFGTGGQETQYF
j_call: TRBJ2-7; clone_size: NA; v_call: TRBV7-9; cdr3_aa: CASAPGGVSYEQYF
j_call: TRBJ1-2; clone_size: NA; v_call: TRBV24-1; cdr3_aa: CATSDPGQGDYGYTF
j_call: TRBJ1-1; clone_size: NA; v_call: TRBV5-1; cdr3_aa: CASSPYPQGALTEAFF
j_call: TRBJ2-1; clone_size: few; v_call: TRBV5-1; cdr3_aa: CASSLVGTGGAYNEQFF
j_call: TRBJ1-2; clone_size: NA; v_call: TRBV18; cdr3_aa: CASSPRQGDYGYTF
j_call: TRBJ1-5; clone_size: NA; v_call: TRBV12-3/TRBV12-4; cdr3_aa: CASSLGLSNQPQHF
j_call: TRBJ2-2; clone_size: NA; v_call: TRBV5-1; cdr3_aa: CASSLLLGANTGELFF
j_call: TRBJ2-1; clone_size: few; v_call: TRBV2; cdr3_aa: CASSEGRGGNNEQFF
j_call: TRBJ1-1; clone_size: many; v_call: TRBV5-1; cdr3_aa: CASSSGTVKNTEAFF
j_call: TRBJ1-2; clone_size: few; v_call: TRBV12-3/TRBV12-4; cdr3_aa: CASSMGLHYGYTF
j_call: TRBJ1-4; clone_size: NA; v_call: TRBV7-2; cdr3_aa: CASSLGWTGDEKLFF
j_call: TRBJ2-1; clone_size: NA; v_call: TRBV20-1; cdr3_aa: CSARATPHPNEQFF
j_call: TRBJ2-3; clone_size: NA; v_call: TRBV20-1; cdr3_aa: CSARNWGAADTQYF
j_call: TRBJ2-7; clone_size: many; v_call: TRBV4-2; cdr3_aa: CASSQTGTGIFEQYF
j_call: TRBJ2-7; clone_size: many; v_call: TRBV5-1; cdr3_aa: CASSPSPVVYEQYF
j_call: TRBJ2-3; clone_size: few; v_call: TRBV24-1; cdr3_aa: CATSGLTGRTDTQYF
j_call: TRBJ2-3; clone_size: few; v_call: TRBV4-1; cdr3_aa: CASSQRGDTQYF
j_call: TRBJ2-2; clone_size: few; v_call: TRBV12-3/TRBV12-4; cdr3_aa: CASSYRDPNGELFF
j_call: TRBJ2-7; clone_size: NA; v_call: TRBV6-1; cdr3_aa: CASTPGGASDEQYF
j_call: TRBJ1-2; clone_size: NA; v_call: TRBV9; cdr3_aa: CASSVDGIANYGYTF
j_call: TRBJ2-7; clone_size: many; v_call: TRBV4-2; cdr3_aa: CASSQDGSYEQYF
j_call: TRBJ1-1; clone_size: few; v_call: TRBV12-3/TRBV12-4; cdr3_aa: CASSLLRGPGTEAFF
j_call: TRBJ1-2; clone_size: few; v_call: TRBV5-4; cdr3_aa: CASSPLTDGYTF
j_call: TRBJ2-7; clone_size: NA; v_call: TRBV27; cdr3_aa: CASSLDRFGGEQYF
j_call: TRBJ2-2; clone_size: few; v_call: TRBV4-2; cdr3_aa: CASKGGGAGTGELFF
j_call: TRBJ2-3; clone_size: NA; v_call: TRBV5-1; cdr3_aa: CASSWGDPSGTDTQYF
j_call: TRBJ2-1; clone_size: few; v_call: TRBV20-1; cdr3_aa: CSASRGEFSYNEQFF
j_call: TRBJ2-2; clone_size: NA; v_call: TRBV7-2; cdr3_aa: CASSTPGLAGGNGELFF
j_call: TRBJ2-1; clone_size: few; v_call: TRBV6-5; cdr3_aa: CASSRHSGGAIQGQFF
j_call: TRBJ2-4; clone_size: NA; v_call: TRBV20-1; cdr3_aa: CSARAQGFTAAKNIQYF
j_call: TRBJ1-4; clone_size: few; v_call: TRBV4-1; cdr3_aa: CASSQLVPGPNEKLFF
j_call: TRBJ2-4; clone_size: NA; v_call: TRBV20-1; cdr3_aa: CSAHSNGRAPQNIQYF
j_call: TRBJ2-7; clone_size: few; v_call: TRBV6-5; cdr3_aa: CASTQGAGNSYEQYF
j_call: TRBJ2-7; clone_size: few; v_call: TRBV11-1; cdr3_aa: CASSSSGTGRGGEQYF
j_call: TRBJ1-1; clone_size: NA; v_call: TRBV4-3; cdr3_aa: CASSQVGWTEAFF
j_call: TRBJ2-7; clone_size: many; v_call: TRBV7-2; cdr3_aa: CASSPETGPYEQYF
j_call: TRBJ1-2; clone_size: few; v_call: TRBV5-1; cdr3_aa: CASSLGGADYGYTF
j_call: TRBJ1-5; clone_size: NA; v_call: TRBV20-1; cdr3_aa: CSARGGGRWSNQPQHF
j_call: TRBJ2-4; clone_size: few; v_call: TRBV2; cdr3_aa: CASSVQGSSKNIQYF
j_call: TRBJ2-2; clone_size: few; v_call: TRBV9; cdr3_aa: CASSFGTTNTGELFF
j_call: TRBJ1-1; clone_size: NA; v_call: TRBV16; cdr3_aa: CASSQSLSGLRNTEAFF
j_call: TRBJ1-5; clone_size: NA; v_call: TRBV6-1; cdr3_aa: CASSVSLGGNQPQHF
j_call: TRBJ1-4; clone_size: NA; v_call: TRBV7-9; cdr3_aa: CASMNPPNEKLFF
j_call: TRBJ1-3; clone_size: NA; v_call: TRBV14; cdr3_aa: CASSPDRLSGNTIYF
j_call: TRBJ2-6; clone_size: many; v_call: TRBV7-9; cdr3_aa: CASSLARPSGANVLTF
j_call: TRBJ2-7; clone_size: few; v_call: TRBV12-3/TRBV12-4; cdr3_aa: CASRSSGNSYEQYF